The 17 T cell receptor beta chains listed next were all sequenced from one sample in a study of cytomegalovirus exposure and HLA in healthy donors. The primer mix had 60 Vbeta and 13 Jbeta primers. The method was immunoSEQ multiplex PCR; TCRdb's version includes in-frame clones alone and lacks a portion of them. The sample has 160,000 or so clones; around four fifths are singletons. Sequencing was carried out using PBMCs. These TCRs come from a man between 45 and 60 years old in good health and CMV-seropositive.

V and J are TRBV2 and TRBJ2-7, with 7 positions matching TRBD2. The CDR3 covers 13 residues. The J segment lost 2 bases and the V segment lost 6 bases, leaving 4 bases of the junction unmatched. The germline V gene has CDR1 SNHLY and CDR2 FYNNEI. The CDR3 DNA is TGTGCCAGCAGCCGGACTAGTACCTACGAGCAGTACTTC. Translation gives CASSRTSTYEQYF.

The chain is built from TRBV6-1 and TRBJ2-7; 7 bases line up with TRBD2. Trimming took 3 bases from V and 4 from J; bases not matched to a gene: 12. Germline lookup yields CDR1 MNHNS and CDR2 SASEGT. This CDR3 is 16 amino acids long. The CDR3 here is CASSERFQGGVYEQYF. CDR3 bases: TGTGCCAGCAGTGAGAGATTTCAGGGAGGGGTATACGAGCAGTACTTC.

The CDR3 sequence is CASSVASEPNTEAFF. The CDR3 bases are TGTGCCAGCAGCGTAGCTTCCGAGCCCAACACTGAAGCTTTCTTT. The V and J genes are TRBV9 and TRBJ1-1, with D hard to call. The CDR3 covers 15 residues. V was trimmed by 0 bases and J by 2 bases, leaving 11 bases between them. The germline V gene has CDR1 SGDLS and CDR2 YYNGEE.

This chain uses TRBV5-5 with TRBJ2-7; 7 nucleotides match TRBD2. In germline, CDR1 is SGHKS, CDR2 YYEKEE (reference sequence). This CDR3 comprises 14 residues. V was pared by 1 base and J by 5 bases, with 6 bases of the junction left unmatched. CDR3 sequence: CASSLWGGSNEQYF. The CDR3 bases are TGTGCCAGCAGCTTGTGGGGCGGGAGCAACGAGCAGTACTTC.

The rearrangement links TRBV21-1 to TRBJ2-5; the table's D call, TRBD2, has no DNA check behind it. TRBV21-1 is a known pseudogene. The CDR3 has 15 residues. The CDR3 loop reads CASSKDLASQETQYF. The CDR3, as DNA: TGTGCCAGCAGCAAAGACCTAGCGAGCCAAGAGACCCAGTACTTC.

The V and J genes are TRBV11-2 and TRBJ1-3; D unresolved. This CDR3 is built from 14 residues. Germline CDR1 and CDR2: SGHAT and FQNNGV. Trimming shortened V by 1 base and J by 0 bases, and 4 bases separated the two germline ends. The CDR3 region has the DNA TGTGCCAGCAGCTTAGGTCTCTCTGGAAACACCATATATTTT. Protein product: CASSLGLSGNTIYF.

V gene TRBV7-9 combines with J gene TRBJ2-2; D is undetermined. Germline values: CDR1 SEHNR, CDR2 FQNEAQ (reference sequence). CDR3 size: 15 residues. V lost 5 bases to trimming and J lost 4 bases, with 14 bases between them. CDR3 loop: CASSPVVSGTGELFF. In DNA form, the CDR3 reads TGTGCCAGCAGCCCGGTCGTGTCGGGCACCGGGGAGCTGTTTTTT.

CDR3 protein: CASSLGGGVGSPLHF. In nucleotides, the CDR3 is TGTGCCAGCAGCTTAGGAGGAGGGGTAGGTTCACCCCTCCACTTT. The chain employs TRBV11-2 and TRBJ1-6; a possible D gene is TRBD1 (5 bases). CDR1 SGHAT and CDR2 FQNNGV come from the germline V gene. CDR3 length: 15 amino acids. V was shortened by 1 base and J by 9 bases, with 13 bases between the two germline ends.

The CDR3 coding sequence is TGTGCCAGTAGTATAGAGTTATGGACTCAAGTGTACAATGAGCAGTTCTTC. Protein sequence: CASSIELWTQVYNEQFF. The chain uses TRBV19 and TRBJ2-1; the D gene is possibly TRBD2 (5 bases). The CDR3 is 17 amino acids. The V and J ends lost 0 bases and 4 bases respectively, with 16 bases between them. Germline V lookup: CDR1 LNHDA, CDR2 SQIVND (reference sequence).

In the case of this clone: The junction shows a germline mismatch at one end, possibly a read error. This rearrangement joins TRBV19 to TRBJ1-2, with a tentative D call TRBD1 (5 bases). The CDR3 contains 11 residues. Germline-derived CDR1 and CDR2 are LNHDA and SQIVND (reference sequence). CDR3 coding DNA: TGTGCCAGTAGTATAGGGGGGGAGCGGCACTTC. Encoded protein: CASSIGGERHF.

V usage is TRBV7-2 and J usage is TRBJ2-5; TRBD2 agrees at 7 bases. Germline V lookup: CDR1 SGHTA, CDR2 FQGNSA. The CDR3 has 13 residues. V dropped 6 bases and J dropped 5; count of bases not matched to a gene: 6. The DNA for the CDR3 is TGTGCCAGCAGAGCCGGCGGGGGTGAGACCCAGTACTTC. This translates into CASRAGGGETQYF.

This chain connects TRBV28 to TRBJ1-2; 8 nucleotides line up with TRBD1. CDR3 length equals 15 residues. Looked up from germline, CDR1 is MDHEN and CDR2 is SYDVKM. Germline trimming cut 7 bases from V and 0 bases from J; bases unmatched to any gene: 7. Here the CDR3 DNA reads TGTGCCAGCATACCGACAGGGGCCCCTAACTATGGCTACACCTTC. It encodes CASIPTGAPNYGYTF.

The chain couples TRBV28 to TRBJ2-7; D is unresolved. The germline gives CDR1 MDHEN, CDR2 SYDVKM. The CDR3 has 12 residues. Trimming pared 6 bases from V and 3 bases from J, leaving 9 bases between. Here the CDR3 DNA reads TGTGCCAGCAGCCCTGACAACTACGAGCAGTACTTC. Translating it yields CASSPDNYEQYF.

The V gene is TRBV4-3, the J gene TRBJ2-7; no clear D. V was trimmed by 4 bases and J by 6 bases, leaving 13 bases between them. From germline, CDR1 is LGHNA and CDR2 YSLEER. The CDR3 sequence is 13 residues long. CDR3 DNA sequence: TGCGCCAGCAGCCTACACCGCACAGCCGAGCAGTACTTC. Residues: CASSLHRTAEQYF.

V gene TRBV27 combines with J gene TRBJ1-2; TRBD1 matches 11 bases. The V gene end was trimmed by 6 bases and the J gene end by 7 bases; junction bases not matched to a gene: 4. The germline gives CDR1 MNHEY, CDR2 SMNVEV (reference sequence). CDR3 length: 13 amino acids. This CDR3 is CASSTGQGGGYTF. CDR3 bases: TGTGCCAGCAGCACGGGACAGGGGGGTGGCTACACCTTC.

The chain links TRBV7-2 to TRBJ2-4; tentative D call: TRBD1 (5 bases). CDR1 is SGHTA, CDR2 FQGNSA, per germline. Between the trimmed V and J ends, which lost 1 base and 2 bases, there was a span of 9 bases. CDR3 length: 15 residues. Here the CDR3 reads CASSLEDSPKNIQYF. The CDR3 DNA sequence: TGTGCCAGCAGCTTAGAAGACAGCCCCAAAAACATTCAGTACTTC.

The V and J genes are TRBV7-3 and TRBJ2-3, with TRBD2 matching 13 bases. The CDR3 consists of 16 residues. After removal of 5 bases from V and 2 bases from J, the junction contained 4 bases not matched to a gene. The germline V gene encodes CDR1 SGHTA and CDR2 FQGTGA. CDR3: CASSTGTSGATDTQYF. Written as DNA, the CDR3 is TGTGCCAGCAGCACCGGGACTAGCGGGGCCACAGATACGCAGTATTTT.